This T cell receptor (beta chain) was recorded in a study of blood T cell repertoires in COVID-19. Study at large: Samples representing acute and convalescent COVID-19 were sourced from the United States, Italy and Spain. From T cells, B-cell-depleted T cells, or PBMCs came the material, which was cDNA or gDNA.

Seattle enrolled patients during active infection and tracked them longitudinally. This CDR3 is built from 11 residues. Trimming pared 3 bases from V and 10 bases from J, leaving 10 bases between. Germline CDR1 SGHRS, CDR2 YFSETQ. In the original analysis: Reference gene primer amplification gave nucleated cell count estimates. Sequenced by immunoSEQ multiplex PCR; TCRdb stores in-frame clones only, minus some. V and J calls and clone size are given by that table; D and trimming were obtained from the DNA. The repertoire holds 250,000 to 350,000 clones, with roughly 80% as singletons. This clonotype was obtained from a human donor with COVID-19, enrolled during active disease. The donor label of this sample is uncertain. The chain carries TRBV5-1 and TRBJ2-5, with D possibly matching TRBD1 (6 bases). Sequenced material: peripheral blood. This chain's CDR3 is CASSSTGIQYF. CDR3 sequence (DNA): TGCGCCAGCAGCTCAACAGGGATCCAGTACTTC.